This paragraph covers one T cell receptor (beta chain) sequence. Its antigen is undetermined. V lost 4 bases, J lost 3 bases, and 7 bases lay in between. CDR1 KGHSH and CDR2 LQKENI come from the germline V gene. The CDR3 is 13 residues long. This sample was included in a study of circulating and synovial CD4+ cells in juvenile arthritis. Findings of the study overall: Bulk blood CD4 repertoires were more diverse than these. Overlap with synovium rose as more T cells were sequenced.

Here immunoSEQ multiplex PCR was the method, and the copy in TCRdb shows in-frame clones only, minus some. This table holds around 35,000 clones, roughly 95% found once. V and J are TRBV18 and TRBJ1-5; D may be TRBD1 (5 bases). Source material: CD4+ T cells from blood. This TCR was sampled from a human donor with juvenile idiopathic arthritis. Here the CDR3 reads CASSRQLNQPQHF. The CDR3 DNA follows: TGTGCCAGCTCACGACAGCTCAATCAGCCCCAGCATTTT.